These 25 T cell receptor beta chains were all obtained from the same sample, sequenced in a study of T-cell reconstitution after alpha-beta-depleted transplantation in children. For TCRbeta, the library was prepared with unique molecular identifiers. TCRdb reanalysed the PCR reads using MiXCR and keeps one entry per CDR3 protein. This table holds about 470,000 distinct CDR3 sequences, over 40% found once. The specimen was PBMCs, collected before TCRalphabeta/CD19-depleted stem cell transplant. Receptors originate from a girl aged 2 to 9 with aplastic anemia, due to receive a stem cell transplant.

The V call is TRBV29-1, the J call TRBJ2-7; 10 bases fit TRBD1. The V segment lost 0 bases and the J segment 3 bases; nucleotides outside the gene matches: 5. This CDR3 region has 15 residues. CDR1 and CDR2 from the germline V gene are SQVTM and ANQGSEA. The DNA of the CDR3 is TGCAGCGTTGAAGATGGAGGACAGGGGGACTACGAGCAGTACTTC. Its translation is CSVEDGGQGDYEQYF.

The chain carries TRBV14 and TRBJ2-5, with 9 bases identical to TRBD2. With V trimmed by 1 base and J by 5 bases, 11 bases remained unmatched. The germline gives CDR1 SGHDN, CDR2 FVKESK. CDR3 size: 17 residues. This chain's CDR3 is CASSQVRAGGGQETQYF. In DNA, the CDR3 is TGTGCCAGCAGCCAAGTTAGAGCGGGAGGAGGTCAGGAGACCCAGTACTTC.

Ten or more counts support this clonotype. The rearrangement joins TRBV29-1 to TRBJ2-2, with 11 bases identical to TRBD2. Germline CDR1 and CDR2: SQVTM and ANQGSEA. The CDR3 is 14 amino acids. The V segment lost 4 bases and the J segment 7 bases; nucleotides outside the gene matches: 5. CDR3 in DNA: TGCAGCGTTGTAGCGGGAGGGCGCGGCGGGGAGCTGTTTTTT. Its translation is CSVVAGGRGGELFF.

J is TRBJ2-5 and V is TRBV20-1, with no clear D. Looked up from germline, CDR1 is DFQATT and CDR2 is SNEGSKA (reference sequence). The CDR3 has 13 amino acids. V lost 4 bases to trimming and J lost 5 bases, with 14 bases between them. The CDR3 nucleotides are TGCAGTGCTACTCCAATATCTGTGGAGACCCAGTACTTC. Its translation: CSATPISVETQYF.

In this sample, this clonotype turned up a few times. The CDR3 sequence: CASSTRQGLTDTQYF. The CDR3, as DNA: TGTGCCAGCAGTACAAGACAGGGGCTCACAGATACGCAGTATTTT. The V and J genes are TRBV27 and TRBJ2-3; TRBD1 agrees at 8 bases. V dropped 5 bases and J dropped 2; count of bases not matched to a gene: 6. The CDR3 has 15 residues. Germline assignment: CDR1 MNHEY and CDR2 SMNVEV (reference sequence).

Only a few counts were recorded for this clonotype. The chain combines TRBV3-1 with TRBJ1-5; 7 bases match TRBD1. V trimming: 0 bases; J trimming: 0 bases; junction bases outside the gene matches: 5. This CDR3 region has 17 residues. Per germline, CDR1 LGHDT and CDR2 YNNKEL (reference sequence). In DNA form, the CDR3 reads TGTGCCAGCAGCCAAGATTGGACAGGATATAGCAATCAGCCCCAGCATTTT. Amino acids: CASSQDWTGYSNQPQHF.

This clonotype was recorded at least ten times. The chain couples TRBV3-1 to TRBJ1-6; 7 bases agree with TRBD1. The length of the CDR3 is 17 residues. Germline trimming cut 1 base from V and 7 bases from J; bases unmatched to any gene: 10. Per germline, CDR1 LGHDT and CDR2 YNNKEL (reference sequence). The CDR3 spells CASSQVAGGRRNSPLHF. As DNA, the CDR3 is TGTGCCAGCAGCCAAGTCGCAGGGGGACGGAGGAATTCACCCCTCCACTTT.

The rearrangement links TRBV29-1 to TRBJ2-3, with 9 bases that match TRBD1. Germline loops: CDR1 SQVTM, CDR2 ANQGSEA. Trimming took 3 bases from V and 5 from J; bases not matched to a gene: 3. The CDR3 contains 13 residues. The CDR3 nucleotides are TGCAGCGTTGAGGCGGACAGGGGAGATACGCAGTATTTT. Its protein is CSVEADRGDTQYF.

This clonotype was seen repeatedly, ten times or more. V and J are TRBV20-1 and TRBJ2-3, with 11 nucleotides matching TRBD2. J gave up 1 base and V 5 bases, and 14 bases lay outside the gene matches. The length of the CDR3 is 18 residues. Germline CDR1 reads DFQATT; CDR2 reads SNEGSKA (reference sequence). The CDR3 loop reads CSAPSGTSGYRRTDTQYF. The CDR3 coding sequence is TGCAGTGCTCCCTCCGGGACTAGCGGATACCGGCGCACAGATACGCAGTATTTT.

This clonotype appeared many times. The J gene is TRBJ1-2, the V gene TRBV7-2; 7 bases are shared with TRBD1. Germline V gene lookup returns CDR1 SGHTA and CDR2 FQGNSA. J was trimmed by 3 bases and V by 1 base; bases with no gene match: 2. This CDR3 is built from 14 residues. This chain's CDR3 is CASSLDRGYYGYTF. CDR3 coding DNA: TGTGCCAGCAGCTTAGACAGGGGCTACTATGGCTACACCTTC.

The chain links TRBV14 to TRBJ1-6; D call uncertain. CDR3 length: 16 residues. The germline gives CDR1 SGHDN, CDR2 FVKESK. V lost 3 bases to trimming and J lost 0 bases, with 9 bases between them. The CDR3 DNA sequence: TGTGCCAGCAGCCATACAACGAGCTCCTATAATTCACCCCTCCACTTT. Residues: CASSHTTSSYNSPLHF.

This clonotype was observed at least ten times. The chain joins TRBV7-2 to TRBJ1-5; 9 bases align to TRBD1. Germline CDR1 reads SGHTA; CDR2 reads FQGNSA. There are 16 residues in the CDR3. The ends lost 5 bases at V and 6 bases at J; junction bases unmatched: 11. The CDR3, as DNA: TGTGCCAGCAGCCCACGGGCGACAGGGGGGCTTCAGCCCCAGCATTTT. Amino acid sequence: CASSPRATGGLQPQHF.

This clonotype was counted a few times. The chain employs TRBV29-1 and TRBJ2-1, with 9 bases identical to TRBD2. V lost 2 bases, J lost 7 bases, and 3 bases stayed unmatched. Germline CDR1 and CDR2: SQVTM and ANQGSEA. The CDR3 contains 13 residues. In nucleotides, the CDR3 is TGCAGCGTTGAACTAGCGGGGTTTAATGAGCAGTTCTTC. Protein: CSVELAGFNEQFF.

The rearrangement links TRBV7-6 to TRBJ2-7; 7 positions agree with TRBD1. With 5 bases clipped from V and 6 bases from J, the junction kept 13 bases outside the gene matches. CDR1 and CDR2 (germline): SGHVS, FNYEAQ. The length of the CDR3 is 15 residues. Written as DNA, the CDR3 is TGTGCCAGCAGCCCTGGACAGGCCCCCCTATCCGAGCAGTACTTC. Translation gives CASSPGQAPLSEQYF.

J is TRBJ2-1 and V is TRBV11-2; 12 nucleotides align to TRBD2. The CDR3 has 18 residues. J was trimmed by 7 bases and V by 1 base; bases with no gene match: 11. Germline V CDR1 and CDR2: SGHAT, FQNNGV. The CDR3 here is CASSLVGVFGLAGNEQFF. CDR3 coding DNA: TGTGCCAGCAGCTTAGTGGGGGTCTTTGGACTAGCGGGAAATGAGCAGTTCTTC.

The chain employs TRBV28 and TRBJ2-7; 10 nucleotides match TRBD1. This CDR3 contains 16 residues. Germline V gene lookup returns CDR1 MDHEN and CDR2 SYDVKM. V lost 6 bases and J lost 3; bases outside the gene matches: 11. The CDR3, as DNA: TGTGCCAGCAGATCTAGGACAGGGGGATCCCTCTACGAGCAGTACTTC. Translating gives CASRSRTGGSLYEQYF.

This clonotype was seen only a few times. The chain is built from TRBV28 and TRBJ1-1; perhaps TRBD1 as D (6 bases). The CDR3 has 17 amino acids. Per germline, CDR1 MDHEN and CDR2 SYDVKM. With 6 bases removed from V and 0 bases from J, the gap between germline ends came to 20 bases. The DNA of the CDR3 is TGTGCCAGCAGCTTGGGCGGTGCAGGGGCTATGAACACTGAAGCTTTCTTT. Amino acids: CASSLGGAGAMNTEAFF.

This clonotype was detected once. The rearrangement links TRBV18 to TRBJ2-5, with 11 bases aligning to TRBD2. The ends lost 5 bases at V and 5 bases at J; junction bases unmatched: 4. Germline-derived CDR1 and CDR2 are KGHSH and LQKENI. The CDR3 is made up of 14 amino acids. The CDR3 loop is CASSTSGSMETQYF. The CDR3 coding sequence is TGTGCCAGCTCAACTAGCGGGAGTATGGAGACCCAGTACTTC.

The rearrangement joins TRBV7-3 to TRBJ2-1; TRBD2 agrees at 12 bases. Trimming at V came to 5 bases and at J to 9 bases, leaving 8 bases not matched to a gene. This CDR3 is 15 amino acids long. Germline-derived CDR1 and CDR2 are SGHTA and FQGTGA. Here the CDR3 reads CASSPHALAGGEQFF. The CDR3 nucleotides read TGTGCCAGCAGCCCGCATGCACTAGCGGGAGGTGAGCAGTTCTTC.

The chain couples TRBV5-6 to TRBJ2-7; no clear D. The CDR3 contains 14 residues. Between the trimmed V and J ends, which lost 5 bases and 0 bases, there was a span of 12 bases. In germline, CDR1 is SGHDT, CDR2 YYEEEE. CDR3 nucleotide sequence: TGTGCCAGCAGGCCGAGAATTAGCTCCTACGAGCAGTACTTC. It is translated as CASRPRISSYEQYF.

This chain links TRBV6-1 with TRBJ2-1; a weak D match, TRBD1 (6 bases). The CDR3 is 14 residues long. V gave up 11 bases and J gave up 0 bases, with 14 bases separating them. Germline CDR1 MNHNS, CDR2 SASEGT. The CDR3 here is CAASQGRSYNEQFF. CDR3 bases: TGTGCCGCTTCACAGGGACGCTCCTACAATGAGCAGTTCTTC.

This clonotype appeared a few times. V and J are TRBV7-6 and TRBJ2-7; 8 bases are a match to TRBD2. Germline CDR1 SGHVS, CDR2 FNYEAQ. V was pared by 1 base and J by 0 bases, with 8 bases of the junction left unmatched. The CDR3 is made up of 17 amino acids. CDR3 in DNA: TGTGCCAGCAGCTTAGTATTAGCGGGACCGAGCTCCTACGAGCAGTACTTC. Encoded protein: CASSLVLAGPSSYEQYF.

The J gene is TRBJ2-2, the V gene TRBV28; D might be TRBD2 (5 bases). V shed 6 bases and J shed 3 bases, with 17 bases lying between them. The length of the CDR3 is 16 residues. CDR1 MDHEN and CDR2 SYDVKM come from the germline V gene. The DNA for the CDR3 is TGTGCCAGCAGGGGGAGACAATCAGAGTACACCGGGGAGCTGTTTTTT. Its protein is CASRGRQSEYTGELFF.

Points on this clonotype: This may come from a read error, since a much larger clone is one base off. The rearrangement links TRBV6-5 to TRBJ1-2; no reliable D call. This CDR3 is 13 amino acids long. In germline, CDR1 is MNHEY, CDR2 SVGAGI. The CDR3 region is CASSSLYLLGDTF. The CDR3 nucleotides are TGTGCCAGCAGTTCCCTTTACCTACTTGGCGACACCTTC.

This clonotype has just a few counts. This chain connects TRBV20-1 to TRBJ2-7; tentatively, D is TRBD2 (6 bases). The CDR3 is 14 residues long. Germline V lookup: CDR1 DFQATT, CDR2 SNEGSKA (reference sequence). Trimming removed 4 bases from V and 0 bases from J, with 13 bases in between. The CDR3 DNA sequence: TGCAGTGCTACCACGGGACTCAGCTCCTACGAGCAGTACTTC. As protein: CSATTGLSSYEQYF.